The rows below give T cell receptor beta chains drawn from one sample of a study of T cell repertoires in cytomegalovirus infection. Antigens for these TCRs are unknown. MiXCR, run by TCRdb on the reads, gives a single entry per CDR3 protein. The table lists around 540,000 distinct CDR3 sequences, roughly a third of them singletons. Sequenced material: cultured PBMCs, taken from culture after CMV antigen stimulation. These receptors all stem from a human donor in good health (CMV status not recorded). Some clones in this sample may be carry-over from other donors' samples. The CDR3 runs from the conserved cysteine through the conserved F or W. A D gene is named only where the DNA matches it firmly. Size is omitted from some rows. Given values are once, few, many or a class for expanded clones.

CASSLGAGADPYEQYF TGTGCCAGCAGCTTAGGCGCAGGGGCGGACCCCTACGAGCAGTACTTC - TRBJ2-7 few TRBV7-6
CSARTGSPNQPQHF TGCAGTGCACGGACAGGGTCCCCAAATCAGCCCCAGCATTTT TRBD1 TRBJ1-5 few TRBV20-1
CASSYRQPASTDTQYF TGTGCCAGCAGTTACAGGCAGCCTGCTAGCACAGATACGCAGTATTTT - TRBJ2-3 - TRBV6-2/TRBV6-3
CASSLDPGRRSTDTQYF TGTGCCAGCAGCTTGGATCCAGGGAGACGCAGCACAGATACGCAGTATTTT - TRBJ2-3 - TRBV5-4
CATGTWTGGEANYGYTF TGCGCCACTGGAACTTGGACAGGGGGCGAGGCTAACTATGGCTACACCTTC TRBD1 TRBJ1-2 - TRBV4-3
CASSRDRGNEQYF TGTGCCAGCAGCCGGGACAGGGGAAACGAGCAGTACTTC TRBD1 TRBJ2-7 few TRBV7-2
CASSDLGLAGRDNEQFF TGTGCCAGCAGTGATCTGGGACTAGCGGGGCGAGACAATGAGCAGTTCTTC TRBD2 TRBJ2-1 few TRBV6-2/TRBV6-3
CAWSTGNQETQYF TGTGCCTGGAGTACCGGGAACCAAGAGACCCAGTACTTC - TRBJ2-5 - TRBV30
CASSARTGSDQPQHF TGTGCCAGCAGCGCCAGGACAGGGAGCGATCAGCCCCAGCATTTT TRBD1 TRBJ1-5 few TRBV11-2
CASSPGQGGLAEAFF TGTGCCAGCAGTCCCGGACAGGGGGGGTTAGCTGAAGCTTTCTTT TRBD1 TRBJ1-1 many TRBV12-3/TRBV12-4
CASSLARAGSYNEQFF TGCGCCAGCAGCTTGGCCAGGGCGGGGTCCTACAATGAGCAGTTCTTC - TRBJ2-1 once TRBV5-1
CASSLSGRQAPYGYTF TGTGCCAGCAGCTTATCGGGAAGACAGGCCCCCTATGGCTACACCTTC - TRBJ1-2 few TRBV7-2
CASSLAVGLNQPQHF TGTGCCAGCAGCTTAGCAGTCGGTCTCAATCAGCCCCAGCATTTT - TRBJ1-5 many TRBV7-2
CASSPQDRVGTEAFF TGTGCCAGCAGCCCTCAAGACAGGGTGGGGACTGAAGCTTTCTTT TRBD1 TRBJ1-1 - TRBV3-1
CASSSMAVVQETQYF TGTGCCAGCAGCTCCATGGCGGTTGTACAAGAGACCCAGTACTTC - TRBJ2-5 few TRBV7-2
CASSLGTANTDTQYF TGTGCCAGCAGCTTGGGGACAGCTAACACAGATACGCAGTATTTT TRBD1 TRBJ2-3 many TRBV7-9
CASSFPRKTKGYTF TGTGCCAGCAGCTTTCCCCGAAAGACTAAGGGCTACACCTTC - TRBJ1-2 few TRBV7-2
CASSQVPGRASIVSGDSYNEQFF TGTGCCAGCAGCCAAGTTCCGGGCCGGGCTAGCATAGTTTCAGGTGACTCCTACAATGAGCAGTTCTTC - TRBJ2-1 - TRBV4-1
CASSTDRAGPGNTIYF TGCGCCAGCAGCACGGACCGCGCTGGACCTGGAAACACCATATATTTT - TRBJ1-3 - TRBV5-1
CASSPRRMYQETQYF TGTGCCAGCAGCCCCCGACGGATGTACCAAGAGACCCAGTACTTC - TRBJ2-5 - TRBV7-9
CASSFGGVEGYGYTF TGTGCCAGCAGTTTTGGAGGGGTAGAGGGCTATGGCTACACCTTC - TRBJ1-2 few TRBV28
CASSTVNYGYTF TGTGCCAGCTCGACAGTAAACTATGGCTACACCTTC - TRBJ1-2 few TRBV10-3
CASSLEPGGGAFF TGTGCCAGCAGTTTAGAACCCGGGGGGGGGGCTTTCTTT - TRBJ1-1 - TRBV12-3/TRBV12-4
CASSPSRDTEAFF TGTGCCAGCTCACCAAGCAGGGACACTGAAGCTTTCTTT - TRBJ1-1 many TRBV18
CASSRGGQSYEQYF TGTGCCAGCAGCAGGGGGGGCCAATCCTACGAGCAGTACTTC - TRBJ2-7 few TRBV6-5
CASSLAAGTSVFYNEQFF TGTGCCAGCAGCTTAGCGGCCGGGACTAGCGTTTTCTACAATGAGCAGTTCTTC TRBD2 TRBJ2-1 few TRBV7-2
CATSREAGGYNEQFF TGTGCCACCAGCAGAGAAGCGGGAGGGTACAATGAGCAGTTCTTC TRBD2 TRBJ2-1 few TRBV15
CASSLGRGLDTGELFF TGTGCCAGCAGTTTGGGCAGGGGGCTAGACACCGGGGAGCTGTTTTTT TRBD1 TRBJ2-2 - TRBV12-3/TRBV12-4
CASSVTGSEKLFF TGTGCCAGTAGTGTAACAGGGTCCGAAAAACTGTTTTTT - TRBJ1-4 few TRBV19
CASSYSIGGSSYEQYF TGTGCCAGCAGTTACTCGATTGGGGGGAGCTCCTACGAGCAGTACTTC - TRBJ2-7 - TRBV6-5
CASSLRAAVYEQYF TGTGCCAGCAGTTTAAGGGCTGCTGTCTACGAGCAGTACTTC - TRBJ2-7 once TRBV27
CASSEEVASYGYTF TGTGCCAGCAGTGAAGAGGTGGCCTCTTATGGCTACACCTTC - TRBJ1-2 few TRBV2
CASSLATHQETQYF TGTGCCAGCAGCTTAGCTACCCATCAAGAGACCCAGTACTTC - TRBJ2-5 - TRBV7-2
CASSQEDTRRSYGYTF TGCGCCAGCAGCCAAGAAGATACAAGACGAAGCTATGGCTACACCTTC - TRBJ1-2 few TRBV4-1
CASSPLRTGRFSGYTF TGTGCCAGCTCACCACTGCGGACAGGGAGGTTTAGTGGCTACACCTTC TRBD1 TRBJ1-2 - TRBV18
CASSYEGPYNEQFF TGTGCCAGCAGTTACGAGGGGCCTTACAATGAGCAGTTCTTC - TRBJ2-1 - TRBV6-6
CASSSPGQDTEAFF TGTGCCAGCAGTTCCCCGGGACAAGACACTGAAGCTTTCTTT - TRBJ1-1 few TRBV28
CASSTRTRGLNYNEQFF TGTGCCAGCAGTACGCGGACACGGGGCCTCAATTACAATGAGCAGTTCTTC - TRBJ2-1 - TRBV12-3/TRBV12-4
CASSLIRDGEQFF TGTGCTAGCAGCTTAATCCGGGATGGTGAACAGTTCTTC - TRBJ2-1 few TRBV7-7
CASSQTSGRPHIYEQYF TGTGCCAGCAGCCAGACTAGCGGGCGTCCACACATCTACGAGCAGTACTTC TRBD2 TRBJ2-7 - TRBV6-8
CALKGEWSYEQYF TGTGCCTTAAAGGGGGAATGGTCCTACGAGCAGTACTTC - TRBJ2-7 - TRBV10-3
CASSQPGQKTSYEQYF TGCGCCAGCAGCCAACCGGGACAGAAAACCTCCTACGAGCAGTACTTC TRBD1 TRBJ2-7 - TRBV4-1
CASSSQNGLWTGGYTDTQYF TGTGCCAGCAGCTCCCAAAACGGACTATGGACAGGAGGTTACACAGATACGCAGTATTTT - TRBJ2-3 - TRBV7-8
CASSLAGLAGVEQYF TGCGCCAGCAGTCTCGCCGGACTAGCGGGAGTCGAGCAGTACTTC TRBD2 TRBJ2-7 - TRBV23-1
CASSSPGRLNQPQHF TGTGCCAGCAGCTCCCCGGGACGGCTCAATCAGCCCCAGCATTTT - TRBJ1-5 few TRBV7-8
CASSSTGGSLDEQFF TGTGCCAGCTCATCTACAGGGGGCTCCTTGGATGAGCAGTTCTTC TRBD1 TRBJ2-1 - TRBV18
CSGGTGDSTDTQYF TGCAGCGGGGGGACTGGGGATAGCACAGATACGCAGTATTTT - TRBJ2-3 - TRBV29-1
CASSPGGAGGSKQFF TGTGCCAGCAGCCCCGGGGGGGCGGGAGGGTCGAAGCAGTTCTTC TRBD2 TRBJ2-1 - TRBV7-3
CASSPWTGDTEAFF TGTGCCAGCAGCCCGTGGACAGGGGACACTGAAGCTTTCTTT TRBD1 TRBJ1-1 many TRBV7-2